The TCR beta chain under discussion was sequenced for a study of naive and memory T cell subsets. Separate alpha and beta amplification began at the second PCR step. Both TRBC1 and TRBC2 were covered by a beta constant-region primer of two equimolar oligonucleotides. Four rounds of PCR amplified the ligated cDNA using nested alpha and beta constant-region primers plus SP2. TCRdb reprocessed the UMI-ligation and nested PCR reads via MiXCR and lists one record per CDR3 protein. The sample has under 150,000 distinct CDR3 sequences; 15% to 20% are singletons. In the case of this clonotype: Antigen unknown.

This CDR3 spans 14 amino acids. Trimming shortened V by 7 bases and J by 0 bases, and 12 bases separated the two germline ends. Looked up from germline, CDR1 is SNHLY and CDR2 is FYNNEI. Study-level findings and limits: Naive repertoires, especially CD8, held a few larger clonotypes, possibly memory cells re-expressing CD45RA.

Specimen: naive CD8+ T cells from blood. V and J are TRBV2 and TRBJ1-1; perhaps TRBD1 as D (6 bases). This sequence was found in a human donor in good health. In nucleotides, the CDR3 is TGTGCCAGCACCGATGGACAGCTGAACACTGAAGCTTTCTTT. Translation: CASTDGQLNTEAFF.